The 30 T cell receptor beta chains in this list originate from one sample, sequenced in a study of T-cell memory formation after mild COVID-19. TCRdb passed the 5' RACE reads through MiXCR, listing each CDR3 protein once. The data show roughly 340,000 distinct CDR3 sequences, 15% to 20% seen once. The sequenced material came from PBMCs or a T cell subset sorted from them (not recorded which). Source of these receptors: a man aged 18 to 29 who had mild COVID-19 (a few samples of this study predate the infection). Cell type and time point are not known.

The sample holds many counts of this clonotype. This chain connects TRBV7-9 to TRBJ1-1; 9 bases are shared with TRBD1. The V segment lost 5 bases and the J segment 6 bases; nucleotides outside the gene matches: 10. Looked up from germline, CDR1 is SEHNR and CDR2 is FQNEAQ (reference sequence). CDR3 length: 15 residues. In DNA, the CDR3 is TGTGCCAGCAGCCGTCCCGGGACAGGGCCCGCTGAAGCTTTCTTT. Translated: CASSRPGTGPAEAFF.

The chain links TRBV7-6 to TRBJ2-1; the match to TRBD2 covers 7 bases. CDR1 is SGHVS and CDR2 is FNYEAQ in the germline V gene. The junction had 8 bases not matched to a gene; V was cut back by 4 bases and J by 5 bases. This CDR3 is 15 amino acids long. This chain's CDR3 is CASSSLGGFHNEQFF. CDR3 DNA: TGTGCCAGCAGCTCCTTGGGGGGGTTTCACAATGAGCAGTTCTTC.

This clonotype was seen only a few times. The chain employs TRBV20-1 and TRBJ2-3; 8 bases align to TRBD2. CDR1 and CDR2 from the germline V gene are DFQATT and SNEGSKA (reference sequence). V gave up 6 bases and J gave up 2 bases; unmatched junction bases: 10. The CDR3 is 15 amino acids. In DNA, the CDR3 is TGCAGTGCAAATATAGCGGGGACATACACAGATACGCAGTATTTT. Translating gives CSANIAGTYTDTQYF.

V gene TRBV9 combines with J gene TRBJ2-1, with 12 bases fitting TRBD1. Germline lookup yields CDR1 SGDLS and CDR2 YYNGEE. CDR3 length: 15 residues. Trimming at V came to 4 bases and at J to 10 bases, leaving 9 bases not matched to a gene. CDR3 bases: TGTGCCAGCAGCCCCCCGGGACAGGGGGCGCTGGAGCAGTTCTTC. This encodes CASSPPGQGALEQFF.

In this sample, this clonotype turned up a few times. The V and J genes are TRBV4-3 and TRBJ2-3, with D unclear. Germline V gene data show CDR1 as LGHNA and CDR2 as YSLEER. This CDR3 is built from 13 residues. V lost 0 bases and J lost 4, with 5 bases in between. The CDR3 coding sequence is TGCGCCAGCAGCCAAGATCAGCCAGATACGCAGTATTTT. This translates into CASSQDQPDTQYF.

This chain connects TRBV30 to TRBJ1-2, with D unclear. The germline CDR1 and CDR2 sequences are GTSNPN and SVGIG (reference sequence). Trimming stripped 2 bases from V and 2 bases from J, with 6 bases between. CDR3 length equals 12 residues. CDR3 amino acids: CAWSPRNYGYTF. The CDR3 DNA follows: TGTGCCTGGAGTCCAAGGAACTATGGCTACACCTTC. The variable domain in full, with the rest retrieved from reference TRBV30 and TRBJ1-2, is SQTIHQWPATLVQPVGSPLSLECTVEGTSNPNLYWYRQAAGRGLQLLFYSVGIGQISSEVPQNLSASRPQDRQFILSSKKLLLSDSGFYLCAWSPRNYGYTFGSGTRLTVV.

This clonotype was seen a handful of times. The chain has TRBV19 and TRBJ2-1; either TRBD1 or TRBD2 may supply D (5 bases each). Trimming removed 7 bases at V and 8 bases at J, with 9 bases between. CDR1 and CDR2 from the germline V gene are LNHDA and SQIVND (reference sequence). The CDR3 length is 11 residues. The CDR3 DNA reads TGTGCCAGTAACCGGGGCGATGAGCAGTTCTTC. Translated, it gives CASNRGDEQFF. Variable domain in full (rest from reference TRBV19 and TRBJ2-1): DGGITQSPKYLFRKEGQNVTLSCEQNLNHDAMYWYRQDPGQGLRLIYYSQIVNDFQKGDIAEGYSVSREKKESFPLTVTSAQKNPTAFYLCASNRGDEQFFGPGTRLTVL.

The gene calls are TRBV18 and TRBJ1-2; 8 bases are a match to TRBD1. The V and J ends lost 2 bases and 5 bases, in that order; junction bases with no gene match: 10. The germline V gene encodes CDR1 KGHSH and CDR2 LQKENI. The CDR3 loop spans 16 amino acids. The CDR3 nucleotides read TGTGCCAGCTCACCAAAGAGCAGGGGGCGATGGTATGGCTACACCTTC. Translating gives CASSPKSRGRWYGYTF.

The chain uses TRBV7-9 and TRBJ1-1; D gene unclear. CDR1 and CDR2 from the germline V gene are SEHNR and FQNEAQ (reference sequence). CDR3 length: 11 amino acids. Trimming pared 5 bases from V and 6 bases from J, leaving 7 bases between. The CDR3 DNA reads as TGTGCCAGCAGCGCCCACGCTGAAGCTTTCTTT. This translates into CASSAHAEAFF.

This chain uses TRBV9 with TRBJ1-1; D not resolved. CDR1 is SGDLS, CDR2 YYNGEE, per germline. CDR3 length: 16 residues. The germline V and J ends were trimmed by 0 bases and 0 bases, with 12 bases remaining between them. The CDR3 here is CASSVGGSEMNTEAFF. The CDR3 coding sequence is TGTGCCAGCAGCGTAGGCGGTTCCGAAATGAACACTGAAGCTTTCTTT.

This clonotype came up many times. The V call is TRBV9, the J call TRBJ2-7; the match to TRBD1 covers 8 bases. Trimming removed 0 bases from V and 4 bases from J; junction bases left unmatched: 6. CDR3 length equals 15 residues. Germline lookup yields CDR1 SGDLS and CDR2 YYNGEE. CDR3 DNA: TGTGCCAGCAGCGTAGCATCAGGGGGCGAGTACGAGCAGTACTTC. Protein product: CASSVASGGEYEQYF. The whole variable domain, filled in from reference TRBV9 and TRBJ2-7, reads DSGVTQTPKHLITATGQRVTLRCSPRSGDLSVYWYQQSLDQGLQFLIQYYNGEERAKGNILERFSAQQFPDLHSELNLSSLELGDSALYFCASSVASGGEYEQYFGPGTRLTVT.

This clonotype was observed a few times. The V call is TRBV3-1, the J call TRBJ1-5; weak D call: TRBD1 (6 bases). This CDR3 is built from 13 residues. With 5 bases removed from V and 7 bases from J, the gap between germline ends came to 12 bases. The germline V gene has CDR1 LGHDT and CDR2 YNNKEL (reference sequence). The CDR3 DNA reads TGTGCCAGCAGCGAACAGGGTGGACAGCCCCAGCATTTT. It encodes CASSEQGGQPQHF.

This clonotype turned up a few times. The V gene is TRBV6-5, the J gene TRBJ2-7; the D gene is possibly TRBD2 (5 bases). V was cut by 4 bases and J by 5 bases, with 12 bases left in between. Germline loops: CDR1 MNHEY, CDR2 SVGAGI. This CDR3 comprises 13 residues. This chain's CDR3 is CASSSLGADEQYV. CDR3 nucleotide sequence: TGTGCCAGCAGTTCGCTGGGAGCCGACGAGCAGTACGTC.

The rearrangement uses TRBV2 and TRBJ1-3, with TRBD1 matching 9 bases. From germline, CDR1 is SNHLY and CDR2 FYNNEI. J lost 1 base, V lost 5 bases, and 6 bases had no gene match. The CDR3 extends over 16 amino acids. The CDR3 sequence: CASSRTGVWSGNTIYF. The CDR3 region has the DNA TGTGCCAGCAGTCGGACAGGGGTTTGGTCTGGAAACACCATATATTTT.

This sequence joins TRBV5-5 and TRBJ1-4; TRBD1 is a possible D gene (5 bases). CDR1 is SGHKS and CDR2 is YYEKEE in the germline V gene (reference sequence). Trimming cost V 5 bases and J 5 bases, with 13 bases left between them. CDR3 length: 14 residues. The CDR3 loop is CASSAGRQNEKLFF. CDR3 sequence (DNA): TGTGCCAGCAGTGCAGGGAGGCAGAATGAAAAACTGTTTTTT.

This clonotype was observed a handful of times. The chain employs TRBV6-2 or TRBV6-3 and TRBJ2-5; D not resolved. The CDR3 runs 14 residues. CDR1 is MNHEY, CDR2 SVGEGT, per germline. V was trimmed by 7 bases and J by 6 bases, leaving 18 bases between them. The CDR3 DNA is TGTGCCAGCACCGAGGCGTTGGGTACGAAGACCCAGTACTTC. The encoded protein is CASTEALGTKTQYF.

The sample holds a few counts of this clonotype. The chain joins TRBV2 to TRBJ2-1, with 11 nucleotides matching TRBD2. Unmatched junction bases numbered 13, after V lost 7 bases and J lost 2 bases. Germline CDR1 reads SNHLY; CDR2 reads FYNNEI. The CDR3 totals 18 residues. The DNA for the CDR3 is TGTGCCAGCACCCAGTCGCTAGCGGGGGGTCCTACCTACAATGAGCAGTTCTTC. It specifies CASTQSLAGGPTYNEQFF.

This clonotype was seen only a few times. The rearrangement links TRBV30 to TRBJ2-3; 8 bases agree with TRBD2. Germline CDR1 and CDR2: GTSNPN and SVGIG (reference sequence). V shed 1 base, J shed 1 base, and the junction held 4 bases outside the gene matches. This CDR3 is built from 15 residues. The CDR3 loop reads CAWSAQRGRTDTQYF. The CDR3 DNA reads as TGTGCCTGGAGTGCCCAGCGGGGGCGCACAGATACGCAGTATTTT.

This clonotype was counted a few times. The chain uses TRBV25-1 and TRBJ2-7, with TRBD2 as a possible D gene (5 bases). Trimming removed 1 base at V and 0 bases at J, with 16 bases between. Germline CDR1 MGHDK, CDR2 SYGVNS. The CDR3 runs to 17 residues. For the CDR3, the DNA is TGTGCCAGCAGTGAATTAAATGAGGGATGGGGCTCCTACGAGCAGTACTTC. Translating gives CASSELNEGWGSYEQYF.

This clonotype was picked up a small number of times. The chain uses TRBV28 and TRBJ1-1; 9 nucleotides match TRBD1. CDR3 size: 15 residues. Germline CDR1 MDHEN, CDR2 SYDVKM. The V segment lost 6 bases and the J segment 3 bases; nucleotides outside the gene matches: 8. The CDR3 loop reads CASRPGDRVDTEAFF. DNA for the CDR3: TGTGCCAGCAGGCCCGGGGACAGGGTGGACACTGAAGCTTTCTTT.

The V gene is TRBV4-2, the J gene TRBJ2-7, with D possibly matching TRBD2 (5 bases). There are 14 residues in the CDR3. The germline gives CDR1 LGHNA, CDR2 YNFKEQ. Trimming shortened V by 0 bases and J by 2 bases, and 8 bases separated the two germline ends. CDR3 in amino acids: CASSQDQEAYEQYV. The CDR3 bases are TGTGCCAGCAGCCAAGATCAGGAGGCCTACGAGCAGTACGTC.

The rearrangement links TRBV7-2 to TRBJ2-1; weak D call: TRBD2 (6 bases). V was pared by 4 bases and J by 6 bases, with 10 bases between. Germline V gives CDR1 SGHTA, CDR2 FQGNSA. This CDR3 contains 13 residues. CDR3 residues: CASSSRRGNEQFF. CDR3 coding DNA: TGTGCCAGCAGCTCCAGGAGGGGCAATGAGCAGTTCTTC.

The V gene is TRBV5-1, the J gene TRBJ2-1; TRBD1 might be the D (6 bases). Trimming left V 4 bases short and J 3 bases short, with 14 bases between. This CDR3 is built from 15 residues. CDR1 SGHRS and CDR2 YFSETQ come from the germline V gene. The CDR3 DNA sequence: TGCGCCAGCAGCGACTCCGGGACACACTACAATGAGCAGTTCTTC. It yields the protein CASSDSGTHYNEQFF.

The sample holds many counts of this clonotype. CDR3 protein: CASSLGRYKQYV. CDR3 nucleotides: TGTGCCAGCAGCTTAGGGCGTTATAAGCAGTACGTC. The rearrangement links TRBV7-9 to TRBJ2-7; no definite D call. The V end lost 1 base, the J end lost 8 bases, and 9 bases lay between the germline ends. Germline lookup yields CDR1 SEHNR and CDR2 FQNEAQ (reference sequence). This CDR3 is 12 amino acids long.

This clonotype was picked up a small number of times. This sequence joins TRBV20-1 and TRBJ2-5; D remains ambiguous. V was shortened by 0 bases and J by 5 bases, with 19 bases between the two germline ends. The CDR3 length is 16 residues. Germline V gene data show CDR1 as DFQATT and CDR2 as SNEGSKA (reference sequence). CDR3 DNA: TGCAGTGCTAGAGATGTTCTCCAGGTTAGGGCGGAGACCCAGTACTTC. It specifies CSARDVLQVRAETQYF.

The V and J genes are TRBV6-2 or TRBV6-3 and TRBJ2-1; possibly TRBD1 for D (5 bases). Germline assignment: CDR1 MNHEY and CDR2 SVGEGT. Trimming shortened V by 2 bases and J by 8 bases, and 16 bases separated the two germline ends. CDR3 length: 15 residues. CDR3 loop: CASSYVPGPSDEQFF. DNA of the CDR3: TGTGCCAGCAGTTACGTGCCAGGGCCCAGCGATGAGCAGTTCTTC.

V usage is TRBV6-6 and J usage is TRBJ1-1; no definite D call. The V end lost 10 bases, the J end lost 1 base, and 19 bases lay between the germline ends. The CDR3 has 15 amino acids. Germline values: CDR1 MNHNY, CDR2 SVGAGI (reference sequence). The CDR3 is CATITLHTWNTEAFF. In nucleotides, the CDR3 is TGTGCCACTATCACCCTTCATACATGGAACACTGAAGCTTTCTTT.

This clonotype showed up many times. The rearrangement uses TRBV20-1 and TRBJ2-3; maybe TRBD2 (6 bases). This CDR3 comprises 16 residues. V dropped 3 bases and J dropped 0 bases, with 16 bases sitting between them. Germline-derived CDR1 and CDR2 are DFQATT and SNEGSKA (reference sequence). The CDR3 spells CSARFIAARSTDTQYF. CDR3 coding DNA: TGCAGTGCTAGGTTTATAGCGGCCCGGAGCACAGATACGCAGTATTTT.

This clonotype was counted between two and nine times. V gene TRBV6-6 combines with J gene TRBJ2-1; TRBD2 matches 7 bases. CDR3 length: 12 amino acids. Per germline, CDR1 MNHNY and CDR2 SVGAGI (reference sequence). The V gene end was trimmed by 6 bases and the J gene end by 10 bases; junction bases not matched to a gene: 6. The CDR3 sequence is CASRPGGWEQFF. The CDR3 coding sequence is TGTGCCAGCAGACCGGGAGGCTGGGAGCAGTTCTTC.

In its sample, this clonotype was seen a few times. The chain is built from TRBV7-2 and TRBJ2-7; D may be TRBD1 (6 bases). The CDR3 has 14 residues. V lost 5 bases and J lost 5, with 16 bases in between. CDR1 SGHTA and CDR2 FQGNSA come from the germline V gene. Here the CDR3 DNA reads TGTGCCAGCAGCCCCGTCACAGGGTTCAACGAGCAGTACTTC. It yields the protein CASSPVTGFNEQYF.